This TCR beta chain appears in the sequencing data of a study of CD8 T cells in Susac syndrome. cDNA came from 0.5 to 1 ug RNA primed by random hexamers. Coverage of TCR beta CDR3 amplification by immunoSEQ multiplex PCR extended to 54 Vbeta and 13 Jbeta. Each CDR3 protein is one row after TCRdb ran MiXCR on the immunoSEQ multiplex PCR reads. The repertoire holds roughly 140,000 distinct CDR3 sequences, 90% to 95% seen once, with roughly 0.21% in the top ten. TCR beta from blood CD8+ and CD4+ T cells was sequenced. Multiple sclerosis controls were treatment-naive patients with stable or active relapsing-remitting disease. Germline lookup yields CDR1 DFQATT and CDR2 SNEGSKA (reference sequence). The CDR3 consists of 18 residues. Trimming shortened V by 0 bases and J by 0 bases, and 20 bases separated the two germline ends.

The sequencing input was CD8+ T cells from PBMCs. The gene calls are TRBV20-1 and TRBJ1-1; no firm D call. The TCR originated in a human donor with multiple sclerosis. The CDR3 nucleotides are TGCAGTGCTAGAGATTGGACCGGTCAAGTCGGAATGAACACTGAAGCTTTCTTT. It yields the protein CSARDWTGQVGMNTEAFF.